This TCR beta chain is drawn from a study of blood T cell repertoires in COVID-19. Looking at the study overall: From the United States, Italy and Spain came samples of acute and convalescent COVID-19. Sample material is recorded as cDNA or gDNA derived from T cells, B-cell-depleted T cells, or PBMCs.

The CDR3 runs to 15 residues. Germline CDR1 reads MNHEY; CDR2 reads SMNVEV (reference sequence). V was cut by 3 bases and J by 1 base, with 7 bases left in between. In this sample, this clone turned up once. Per the original methods: Nucleated cell counts were estimated from reference gene primer amplification. TCRdb keeps only in-frame clones here, not all; method: immunoSEQ multiplex PCR. Clone size and V and J calls were adopted from that table, with D and trimming inferred from the DNA. This sample has over 130,000 clones, with about 91% found just once. The TCR comes from a human donor in a cohort sampled during active COVID-19. The sequenced sample was peripheral blood. The gene calls are TRBV27 and TRBJ1-6; D is possibly TRBD1 (6 bases). The CDR3 loop is CASSLGASYNSPLHF. CDR3 coding DNA: TGTGCCAGCAGTTTGGGGGCATCCTATAATTCACCCCTCCACTTT.